This T cell receptor beta chain is from a study of a mutant IDH1 vaccine in newly diagnosed glioma (dated by TCRdb to about 2021). Turning to the overall study: Across visits V03 through V10, patients got a total of eight vaccinations, given in weeks 1, 3, 5, 7, 11, 15, 19 and 23. Vaccination started 4-6 weeks after radiotherapy alone, or was given together with temozolomide cycles in the groups whose treatment included chemotherapy. Of the 30 or so patients who were treated, about 60% were male and approximately 40% were female, and the mean age was around 40 years. Before enrollment, patients had received standard therapy of radiotherapy alone, temozolomide alone, or radiochemotherapy with temozolomide; most received the combination. Peripheral blood was collected at six visits: V03 (baseline), V05, V07, V10, V12 and V13. Longitudinal TCRB deep sequencing was done for some 26 treated patients, wherever samples were available for exploratory analyses. Results the study describes overall, beyond this receptor: Vaccine-induced immune responses across multiple MHC alleles were detected in 90% to 95% of patients. PBMC samples for TCRB deep sequencing were selected based on availability. The authors noted that analyses of patient blood samples could not be reproduced because of sample limitations. No apparent relationship was observed between pseudoprogression and alterations in the top peripheral T cell clonotypes detected by TCRB sequencing.

The germline V gene gives CDR1 as KGHSH and CDR2 as LQKENI. Unmatched junction bases come to 9, with V trimmed by 4 bases and J by 6 bases. The CDR3 sequence holds 15 residues, the cysteine and phenylalanine included. Only the CDR3 portion is preserved as DNA: 45 bases, with reading frame beginning at the first base. The time point label for this specimen denotes: week 5, during vaccination. Every vaccine dose consisted of 300 ug of a 20-mer mutant IDH1 peptide in Montanide, administered subcutaneously together with topical imiquimod. Donors had newly diagnosed WHO grade 3 or 4 IDH1-mutant astrocytomas with loss of nuclear ATRX. The samples were drawn from NOA16, a multicentre, single-arm, open-label phase I trial in Germany that tested a mutant IDH1 peptide vaccine in humans for the first time. Genomic DNA for TCRB sequencing was isolated from EDTA blood with the DNeasy Blood and Tissue Kit. Comments on this clone: Its antigen has not been determined. Per-base qualities were not stored, and no clone one base away is much larger.

Receptor amplification or capture employed the immunoSEQ multiplex PCR assay. Following the manufacturer's protocol, the hsTCRB Kit was used to amplify rearranged TCR beta chain sequences. TCRB libraries were sequenced on an Illumina MiSeq. The authors processed their data as follows. The kit vendor's proprietary platform handled demultiplexing, trimming and gene mapping. Not all clones reach the TCRdb copy of this immuneACCESS table, which keeps in-frame sequences only. Checked studies attribute under half of the gap to unresolved V genes and leave the rest unexplained. V, J and clone size are taken as reported in that table, and D and trimming were inferred from the DNA itself. This sample comprises 30,000 to 40,000 clones, roughly 83% of them detected only once. The ten largest clones add up to 24% of the sample.

The sequence derives from a man younger than 40 with glioma. The rearrangement combines TRBV18 with TRBJ1-5; 7 junctional bases match TRBD1. This material consisted of PBMCs, taken from a glioma patient whose treatment included an IDH1 peptide vaccine. The bases read TGTGCCAGCTCACTCGGACAGGAGAATGGTCAGCCCCAGCATTTT. Its translation is CASSLGQENGQPQHF.